Listed below are T cell receptor beta chains from one sample, sequenced in a study of T cell changes during pregnancy in multiple sclerosis. The repertoire was sequenced with immunoSEQ multiplex PCR; TCRdb's copy has only in-frame clones and lacks some. The repertoire consists of just over 50,000 clones, with approximately 94% occurring once and the leading ten covering just under 0.6%. The sequencing used CD4+ T cells from peripheral blood mononuclear cells, collected in the second trimester of pregnancy. These receptor sequences come from a female donor with multiple sclerosis, enrolled in a pregnancy study. Both conserved end residues are part of each CDR3. Each record gives: D gene, V gene, CDR3 protein. A D gene is named only where the DNA matches it firmly.

d_gene: TRBD2; v_gene: TRBV10-2; CDR3aa: CASSEVAGGQETQYF
d_gene: TRBD2; v_gene: TRBV6-5; CDR3aa: CASSTERGPAYEQYF
d_gene: NA; v_gene: TRBV28; CDR3aa: CASSLLETGTFF
d_gene: NA; v_gene: TRBV4-2; CDR3aa: CASSQVIQRGTEAFF
d_gene: NA; v_gene: TRBV7-3; CDR3aa: CASSLYTNTGELFF
d_gene: NA; v_gene: TRBV19; CDR3aa: CASIPTPQGRSVKDYGYTF
d_gene: NA; v_gene: TRBV6-6; CDR3aa: CASRDMDTEAFF
d_gene: NA; v_gene: TRBV30; CDR3aa: CAWNKYGGNTEAFF
d_gene: TRBD1; v_gene: TRBV7-9; CDR3aa: CASSLGAPGQGGNQPQHF
d_gene: TRBD1; v_gene: TRBV7-2; CDR3aa: CASSLEGTGGLKLFF
d_gene: NA; v_gene: TRBV18; CDR3aa: CASSQLGHPNTGELFF
d_gene: NA; v_gene: TRBV20-1; CDR3aa: CSVPSNTEAFF
d_gene: TRBD2; v_gene: TRBV7-3; CDR3aa: CASSLTPAGGRTGELFF
d_gene: NA; v_gene: TRBV10-3; CDR3aa: CAIKRDNEQFF
d_gene: NA; v_gene: TRBV7-2; CDR3aa: CASSLGVQGNSPLHF
d_gene: TRBD2; v_gene: TRBV6-5; CDR3aa: CASSYGLGGYEQYF
d_gene: TRBD2; v_gene: TRBV6-1; CDR3aa: CASSEGGTSGNEQFF
d_gene: NA; v_gene: TRBV12-5; CDR3aa: CASGPYQGLVTEAFF
d_gene: TRBD1; v_gene: TRBV5-4; CDR3aa: CASSTSQGRNTEAFF
d_gene: TRBD1; v_gene: TRBV7-9; CDR3aa: CASSLPDRPNRNYGYTF
d_gene: NA; v_gene: TRBV6-1; CDR3aa: CASTPIGVNTEAFF
d_gene: NA; v_gene: TRBV7-6; CDR3aa: CASSLGANTEAFF
d_gene: TRBD1; v_gene: TRBV29-1; CDR3aa: CSVAVGAGGNSPLHF
d_gene: NA; v_gene: TRBV14; CDR3aa: CASSLGQRTDTQYF